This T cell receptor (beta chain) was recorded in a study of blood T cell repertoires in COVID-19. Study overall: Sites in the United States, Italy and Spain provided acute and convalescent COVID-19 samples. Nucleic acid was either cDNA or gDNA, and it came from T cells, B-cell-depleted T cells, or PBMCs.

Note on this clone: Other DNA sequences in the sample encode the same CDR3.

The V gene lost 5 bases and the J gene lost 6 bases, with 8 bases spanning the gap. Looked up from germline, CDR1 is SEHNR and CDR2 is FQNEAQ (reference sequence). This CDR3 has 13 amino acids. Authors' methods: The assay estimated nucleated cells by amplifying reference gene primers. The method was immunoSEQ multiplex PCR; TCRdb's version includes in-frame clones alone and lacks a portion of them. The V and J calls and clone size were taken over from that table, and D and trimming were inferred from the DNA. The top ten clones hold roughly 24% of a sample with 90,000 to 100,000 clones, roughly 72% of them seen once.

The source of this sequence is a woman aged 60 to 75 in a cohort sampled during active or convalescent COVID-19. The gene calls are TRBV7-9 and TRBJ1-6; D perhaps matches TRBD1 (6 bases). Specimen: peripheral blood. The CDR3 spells CASSLQGNSPLHF. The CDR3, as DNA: TGTGCCAGCAGCCTACAGGGTAATTCACCCCTCCACTTT.